This T cell receptor beta chain emerged from a study of cytomegalovirus exposure and HLA in healthy donors (dated by TCRdb to about 2017). About the study as a whole: An earlier analysis of some 620 of the donors reported 276 Gb of sequence data and around 120 million unique TCR beta sequences obtained from about 170 million T cells. An early release that covered several hundred HLA-typed donors contained approximately 300 gigabases of sequencing data and tens of millions of unique TCR sequences. The genetic ancestry cluster associated with self-reported Caucasian donors included approximately 85% of the roughly 400 genotyped donors. The study aimed to test whether signatures of past pathogen exposure could be identified by cataloging public T cell receptors. The study used immunosequencing to profile the T cell repertoires of 666 subjects and linked those repertoires to cytomegalovirus serostatus. Along with the approximately 700-subject first cohort, a separate validation cohort of over a hundred different subjects was used. The study combined high-throughput TCR immunosequencing, statistical association of individual TCRs with disease status, and machine learning to predict cytomegalovirus infection status. In a later analysis, previously published TCR beta repertoires from 666 donors were re-analyzed and high-resolution HLA genotyping was added so that TCR occurrence patterns could be studied. Rather than using new phenotypic data, the later analysis identified candidate immune exposures from TCR beta sequences and from how often those sequences occurred across donors. An earlier analysis of 500 to 650 of the donors applied high-throughput TCR beta sequencing to assess whether each TCR beta V gene segment acted as functional or pseudogenic. Donor age, sex, ethnicity and CMV serostatus were compiled alongside the repertoire data. A later genetic analysis used genome-wide SNP genotypes for about 60% of the roughly 700 donors, treating that subset as a discovery cohort. Every repertoire in the discovery cohort had been generated on one and the same sequencing platform. Both class I and class II loci were covered by HLA typing, at four-digit resolution. Typing coverage differed by locus: A, B, C, DRB1 and DQB1 were typed in roughly 620-630 donors, DQA1 in 522, DPA1 in 600 to 610, and DPB1 in 400 to 490. Roughly five DR-DQ haplotypes were handled as single units for association and clustering because linkage in the cohort was strong. On average, around 240,000 unique TCR beta nucleotide sequences were sequenced per donor among some 420 genotyped donors of the cohort, with about 19% of those sequences being non-productive. Beyond this particular receptor, the publication reports: Several of the top co-occurrence clusters appeared to be linked to parvovirus B19, influenza, CMV and Epstein-Barr virus, according to a later analysis. Broadly in line with IMGT annotations, most TCR beta V segments showed up in productive rearrangements about 87% or about 30% of the time in an earlier analysis of 587 of the donors. HLA typing was unavailable for some donors at each locus, so association tests used only the typed subset. According to the authors, the approach could potentially be generalized to other disease states and immunological phenotypes. Linkage disequilibrium might explain the correlated functional status among segregating V segments, but an unknown experimental factor could not be ruled out. In a later analysis, most CMV-associated TCR beta chains were found to appear HLA-restricted, with HLA associations seemingly driven largely by CMV exposure. The presence/absence analyses assumed that sequencing depth was roughly uniform across donors, and that assumption may not be true. When HLA alleles, especially DR and DQ, strongly co-occurred, attributing TCR associations to individual alleles was difficult. A later analysis found that TCR association rates varied across HLA loci, with DRB1 alleles showing the most associated TCRs and HLA-C alleles the fewest. According to a later genetic analysis, donors in an Asian-associated ancestry cluster had fewer N-insertions in productive TCRs than the roughly 670-donor mean. Cytomegalovirus status was reported to be diagnosed by the classifier with high specificity and sensitivity in both the original and validation cohorts. The sequencing pipeline was judged likely to have produced a cluster of highly shared sequence variants as a technical artifact. A further reported finding was that TCR beta sequences accurately predicted the HLA-A and HLA-B alleles for most subjects in the first cohort. A few of the identified cytomegalovirus-associated TCR beta chains were confirmed in vitro to be specific for cytomegalovirus antigens. Some IMGT-functional V segments, including TRBV6-2 and TRBV6-3, could not be told apart with the 87-base-pair reads, so those segments were excluded. Because counts were too low, seventeen rarely observed V segments, including chromosome 9 orphons, were left out of the earlier analysis of about 620 of the donors. V-gene and J-gene trimming of TCR beta chains was associated with a missense DCLRE1C variant in a later genetic analysis, and the association was replicated in an independent cohort. Immune exposure information for the cohort was limited to CMV serostatus. In a later analysis, HLA-associated TCR beta chains were found to be more clonally expanded and to have lower generation probabilities than equally common non-associated chains. This cohort had only TCR beta chains sequenced, and the lack of alpha or paired-chain data limited which features could be detected. The study gave a list of 150 to 200 TCR beta chains associated with cytomegalovirus. While some public TCRs were present in many individuals, most TCR sequences turned up only very rarely across donors. Specific HLA alleles were associated with more than 15,000 TCR beta sequences at a false discovery rate of 0.05 in a later analysis.

This clone appeared once. No cognate antigen has been identified for it. No qualities accompany the bases; no much larger clone lies one base away. At the DNA level, this CDR3 is encoded by other sequences in the same sample as well. The cohort was made up of under 800 healthy bone marrow donors. At the time of sampling, every cohort member was nominally healthy, though immune exposures that went unrecorded were likely present. The donor was CMV seronegative and belonged to the group of 320 or so seronegative cohort members. Every donor gave a peripheral blood sample, and the peripheral blood mononuclear cells from that sample were used for TCR beta sequencing. The Qiagen DNeasy Blood Extraction Kit was used to extract genomic DNA from the blood cell samples. The library was prepared using the immunoSEQ multiplex PCR assay. The multiplex PCR relied on a mix of 60 forward primers for TCR Vbeta segments and 13 reverse primers for TCR Jbeta segments. Amplification of the CDR3 region of rearranged TCR beta genes was performed with a multiplex PCR assay on genomic DNA. The Illumina HiSeq System was used to sequence the amplified TCR beta libraries as 87-base-pair reads. On the study's bioinformatics: Across the 640 or so repertoires, a later analysis counted 60 million to 90 million unique TCR beta chains, 9.5 million to 13 million of which were shared by at least two donors. A nearest-neighbor algorithm error-corrected the raw reads and collapsed the reads into unique sequences, merging closely related sequences to remove PCR and sequencing errors. Alignment of CDR3 sequences to IMGT reference sequences was used to assign V, D and J gene segments. For a sequence to be retained, a match of at least six nucleotides to both a V gene segment and a J gene segment was required. A rearrangement was called productive if the CDR3 had no stop codons and remained in frame with V and J, and every other rearrangement was called non-productive. Following IMGT convention, CDR3 was defined as the stretch from the second conserved V-encoded cysteine to the conserved J-encoded phenylalanine. The earlier analysis of about 560 of the donors excluded any sequence lacking an unambiguous match to a single V gene segment. An earlier analysis of fewer than 750 of the donors called V segments functional above 56.7% productive rearrangements and segregating when the between-donor standard deviation exceeded 5%. A statistical classification framework was developed to diagnose cytomegalovirus status using the catalog of TCR beta chain sequences. A later analysis assigned V and J genes by comparing TCR nucleotide sequences with IMGT/GENE-DB human TR gene sequences. Using the TCRdist pipeline, a later analysis assigned CDR3 sequences along with most-parsimonious VDJ recombination scenarios. A later analysis defined each TCR beta chain by its CDR3 amino acid sequence plus V-gene family, and excluded reads lacking a unique V-gene family. A later analysis removed over 500 highly shared, low-generation-probability nucleotide sequences to deal with suspected cross-contamination and a sequencing artifact. In a later analysis, a clonal expansion index was calculated for each public chain from normalized within-repertoire ranks of inferred template counts. A later analysis computed generation probabilities with a VDJ recombination model fitted to out-of-frame rearrangements, and checked the results against IGoR. In a later analysis, TCR-TCR, TCR-HLA and TCR-CMV co-occurrence was scored with hypergeometric tests, and a repertoire-size bias correction was applied to TCR pairs. In a later analysis, false discovery rates were estimated by permuting HLA or CMV assignments 20 times. In a later analysis, co-occurring TCRs were grouped using DBSCAN, with TCRdist sequence similarity added in when clustering inside HLA-allele-positive subsets. Repertoires with fewer than 30,000 or more than 120,000 public chains were left out of co-occurrence clustering, as were five repertoires with anomalous nucleotide sharing. The source is immuneACCESS, and TCRdb retained only in-frame sequences with V and J called. Part of the clones is not carried over; for the studies checked, unresolved V genes explain less than half of this, and the remainder is unexplained. The DNA gave D and trimming, while V, J and clone size come from that table. The sample table shows about 55,000 clones, and 65% to 85% are seen once. The top ten clonotypes cover 1.6% of the sample.

As encoded in the germline V gene (reference sequence), CDR1 is LNHDA while CDR2 is SQIVND. The V end gives up 1 base and the J end 4 bases, leaving 2 bases in the junction not matched to a gene. Reading from cysteine to phenylalanine, the CDR3 counts 14 amino acids. The only DNA kept is the CDR3, 42 bases in frame from the first base. The receptor chain draws on TRBV19 and TRBJ2-7; 9 central nucleotides agree with TRBD2. This TCR came from a man aged 30 to 45 in good health and CMV-seronegative. Sequencing used PBMCs. The CDR3 here reads CASSIVAGGYEQYF. The bases are TGTGCCAGTAGTATAGTCGCGGGAGGGTACGAGCAGTACTTC. The reference TRBV19 and TRBJ2-7 proteins fill in what lies around the CDR3, so the full variable domain reads DGGITQSPKYLFRKEGQNVTLSCEQNLNHDAMYWYRQDPGQGLRLIYYSQIVNDFQKGDIAEGYSVSREKKESFPLTVTSAQKNPTAFYLCASSIVAGGYEQYFGPGTRLTVT.